Each of the 26 T cell receptor beta chains below was sequenced from the same sample in a study of T cell responses to AZD1222 COVID-19 vaccine. Assay used: immunoSEQ multiplex PCR; TCRdb lists only in-frame clones, some missing. The sample has some 120,000 clones, approximately 83% seen once. This sample comprised peripheral blood, obtained on day 0 of AZD1222 vaccination. These receptors were obtained from an adult in good health.

This sequence joins TRBV18 and TRBJ1-1, with D uncertain. Trimming removed 1 base at V and 1 base at J, with 13 bases between. In germline, CDR1 is KGHSH, CDR2 LQKENI. The CDR3 loop spans 16 amino acids. CDR3 protein: CASSPLMAGKNTEAFF. The CDR3, as DNA: TGTGCCAGCTCACCACTTATGGCCGGGAAGAACACTGAAGCTTTCTTT.

The chain has TRBV7-8 and TRBJ1-2; D gene ambiguous. Germline V gene data show CDR1 as SGHVS and CDR2 as FQNEAQ. There are 13 residues in the CDR3. V was shortened by 5 bases and J by 6 bases, with 13 bases between the two germline ends. The CDR3 DNA sequence: TGTGCCAGCAGCCGCGGACGGACGGATGGCTACACCTTC. Protein sequence: CASSRGRTDGYTF.

The chain has TRBV2 and TRBJ1-6; 8 bases line up with TRBD1. The CDR3 totals 15 residues. Germline CDR1 reads SNHLY; CDR2 reads FYNNEI. V lost 4 bases to trimming and J lost 14 bases; unmatched junction nucleotides: 13. CDR3 region: CASSGSATGERALHF. The CDR3, as DNA: TGTGCCAGCAGTGGCTCTGCGACAGGGGAACGCGCCCTCCACTTT.

The V call is TRBV6-5, the J call TRBJ2-7, with 11 bases identical to TRBD1. This CDR3 has 15 amino acids. The V gene end was trimmed by 4 bases and the J gene end by 3 bases; junction bases not matched to a gene: 5. Germline V gene sequence: CDR1 MNHEY, CDR2 SVGAGI. The CDR3 loop is CASSSPGTGGYEQYF. In nucleotides, the CDR3 is TGTGCCAGCAGTTCTCCGGGGACAGGGGGCTACGAGCAGTACTTC.

The chain recombines TRBV7-2 with TRBJ1-2, with D perhaps TRBD1 (5 bases). The germline CDR1 and CDR2 sequences are SGHTA and FQGNSA. Trimming cost V 7 bases and J 4 bases, with 13 bases left between them. The CDR3 loop spans 13 amino acids. In DNA, the CDR3 is TGTGCCAGCACCAGACAGTCAACCTATGGCTACACCTTC. As protein: CASTRQSTYGYTF.

The chain combines TRBV7-8 with TRBJ1-2, with D perhaps matching TRBD1 (6 bases). This CDR3 is 17 amino acids long. Germline CDR1 and CDR2: SGHVS and FQNEAQ. Trimming pared 5 bases from V and 8 bases from J, leaving 27 bases between. The CDR3 sequence is CASSPQAAGAGSGGYTF. DNA of the CDR3: TGTGCCAGCAGCCCTCAGGCGGCAGGGGCAGGGTCTGGGGGCTACACCTTC.

The chain uses TRBV5-1 and TRBJ1-2; D remains unclear. Trimming left V 0 bases short and J 2 bases short, with 8 bases between. Germline V lookup: CDR1 SGHRS, CDR2 YFSETQ. CDR3 length equals 14 residues. The CDR3 DNA sequence: TGCGCCAGCAGCTTGGACAGCCCGAACTATGGCTACACCTTC. This gives the protein CASSLDSPNYGYTF.

The V gene is TRBV21-1, the J gene TRBJ2-7. TRBV21-1 is described as a pseudogene. There are 17 residues in the CDR3. Here the CDR3 reads CASSKVVKDGSWYEQYF. CDR3 bases: TGTGCCAGCAGCAAAGTCGTGAAGGACGGAAGTTGGTACGAGCAGTACTTC.

The CDR3 is CASSLGSGGSGDTQYF. The CDR3 DNA reads as TGTGCCAGCAGCTTAGGGAGTGGCGGGAGTGGGGATACGCAGTATTTT. The rearrangement links TRBV7-6 to TRBJ2-3; TRBD2 aligns across 7 bases. V was pared by 1 base and J by 6 bases, with 10 bases of the junction left unmatched. From germline, CDR1 is SGHVS and CDR2 FNYEAQ. This CDR3 has 16 amino acids.

DNA for the CDR3: TGTGCCTGGAGTCTCGGAGGAGATTTGTACTATGGCTACACCTTC. It is translated as CAWSLGGDLYYGYTF. The chain carries TRBV30 and TRBJ1-2; D gene unclear. Per germline, CDR1 GTSNPN and CDR2 SVGIG (reference sequence). The CDR3 is 15 residues long. Deletions cut 2 bases from V and 3 bases from J, with 16 bases between.

This clone has only one observation. This rearrangement joins TRBV7-3 to TRBJ1-2; D unclear. The CDR3 sequence is 14 residues long. V was trimmed by 2 bases and J by 11 bases, leaving 18 bases between them. CDR1 and CDR2 (germline): SGHTA, FQGTGA. The DNA of the CDR3 is TGTGCCAGCAGCTTATTGCCGGAGAAAGGAGAGTACACCTTC. It yields the protein CASSLLPEKGEYTF. Full variable domain (missing parts from reference TRBV7-3 and TRBJ1-2): GAGVSQTPSNKVTEKGKYVELRCDPISGHTALYWYRQSLGQGPEFLIYFQGTGAADDSGLPNDRFFAVRPEGSVSTLKIQRTERGDSAVYLCASSLLPEKGEYTFGSGTRLTVV.

The chain joins TRBV19 to TRBJ1-1; D ambiguous. The V and J ends lost 2 bases and 0 bases respectively, with 13 bases between them. CDR3 length: 16 amino acids. Germline loops: CDR1 LNHDA, CDR2 SQIVND (reference sequence). DNA of the CDR3: TGTGCCAGTAGTATAATGGGTGGTCGGATGAACACTGAAGCTTTCTTT. Amino acid sequence: CASSIMGGRMNTEAFF.

J is TRBJ1-5 and V is TRBV19, with 9 nucleotides matching TRBD1. The CDR3 extends over 14 amino acids. The V gene's germline CDR1 is LNHDA and CDR2 SQIVND (reference sequence). Unmatched junction bases numbered 4, after V lost 3 bases and J lost 7 bases. CDR3 in amino acids: CASSMRDREQPQHF. As DNA, the CDR3 is TGTGCCAGTAGTATGCGGGACAGGGAACAGCCCCAGCATTTT.

This clone was seen only a few times. The CDR3 loop is CSAPGQGGTQYF. The CDR3 bases are TGCAGCGCCCCCGGACAGGGCGGTACGCAGTATTTT. The chain couples TRBV29-1 to TRBJ2-3, with TRBD1 matching over 8 bases. The CDR3 sequence is 12 residues long. The V gene end was trimmed by 7 bases and the J gene end by 8 bases; junction bases not matched to a gene: 8. CDR1 and CDR2 from the germline V gene are SQVTM and ANQGSEA.

The chain uses TRBV7-9 and TRBJ1-1; no clear D gene. Germline values: CDR1 SEHNR, CDR2 FQNEAQ (reference sequence). There are 15 residues in the CDR3. With 10 bases removed from V and 0 bases from J, the gap between germline ends came to 18 bases. The CDR3 protein is CATAPGTAVNTEAFF. CDR3 coding DNA: TGTGCCACCGCCCCGGGTACGGCCGTGAACACTGAAGCTTTCTTT.

The chain recombines TRBV11-2 with TRBJ1-6; possible D gene TRBD1, 5 bases. In germline, CDR1 is SGHAT, CDR2 FQNNGV. V shed 7 bases and J shed 6 bases, with 16 bases lying between them. CDR3 length equals 15 residues. The DNA of the CDR3 is TGTGCCAGCACTCGAACGGGGGGAACTAATTCACCCCTCCACTTT. Translation: CASTRTGGTNSPLHF.

J is TRBJ2-7 and V is TRBV7-2; no clear D gene. The V end lost 5 bases, the J end lost 4 bases, and 9 bases lay between the germline ends. Germline CDR1 reads SGHTA; CDR2 reads FQGNSA. The CDR3 runs to 12 residues. This CDR3 is CASSLLEYEQYF. For the CDR3, the DNA is TGTGCCAGCAGCCTCCTAGAATACGAGCAGTACTTC.

V is TRBV19 and J is TRBJ1-4, with no clear D. Germline CDR1 LNHDA, CDR2 SQIVND (reference sequence). CDR3 length: 13 residues. Trimming removed 5 bases at V and 0 bases at J, with 4 bases between. The CDR3 bases are TGTGCCAGTAGTGGCGCAACTAATGAAAAACTGTTTTTT. Protein sequence: CASSGATNEKLFF.

CDR3 residues: CASSQRPATSGGTDTQYF. CDR3 bases: TGTGCCAGCAGCCAAAGGCCTGCGACTAGCGGGGGCACAGATACGCAGTATTTT. The V call is TRBV4-2, the J call TRBJ2-3; 11 nucleotides line up with TRBD2. Unmatched junction bases numbered 8, after V lost 2 bases and J lost 1 base. CDR3 length equals 18 residues. Germline loops: CDR1 LGHNA, CDR2 YNFKEQ.

This chain connects TRBV25-1 to TRBJ1-5; 8 bases match TRBD1. The J segment lost 5 bases and the V segment lost 3 bases, leaving 6 bases of the junction unmatched. CDR1 and CDR2 from the germline V gene are MGHDK and SYGVNS. The CDR3 is 15 amino acids. CDR3 protein: CASSDWSGGDQPQHF. CDR3 nucleotide sequence: TGTGCCAGCAGTGATTGGTCAGGGGGCGATCAGCCCCAGCATTTT.

The chain has TRBV11-3 and TRBJ1-2; D gene uncertain. From germline, CDR1 is SGHNT and CDR2 YENEEA. The CDR3 is 14 residues long. The ends were cut back, 5 bases at V and 6 bases at J, with 16 bases in the middle. CDR3 DNA sequence: TGTGCCAGCAGCGGAACCAGGTCAAAGAATGGCTACACCTTC. The encoded protein is CASSGTRSKNGYTF.

The chain recombines TRBV19 with TRBJ2-5; possible D gene TRBD1, 6 bases. Trimming left V 8 bases short and J 0 bases short, with 10 bases between. CDR3 length equals 13 residues. Germline V CDR1 and CDR2: LNHDA, SQIVND (reference sequence). The chain's CDR3 is CASLDRNQETQYF. The CDR3, as DNA: TGTGCCAGTCTGGACAGAAACCAAGAGACCCAGTACTTC.

A word on this clone: This sample includes further DNA sequences coding for the same CDR3. The gene calls are TRBV18 and TRBJ1-4; D uncertain. Per the germline V gene, CDR1 is KGHSH and CDR2 is LQKENI. The CDR3 has 13 residues. V was shortened by 6 bases and J by 8 bases, with 13 bases between the two germline ends. For the CDR3, the DNA is TGTGCCAGCTCCCTTGACGCGAACGAAAAACTGTTTTTT. It specifies CASSLDANEKLFF.

The chain carries TRBV14 and TRBJ2-2, with a weak D call TRBD2 (6 bases). The germline V gene has CDR1 SGHDN and CDR2 FVKESK. The V end lost 2 bases, the J end lost 6 bases, and 13 bases lay between the germline ends. The CDR3 length is 15 residues. The CDR3 bases are TGTGCCAGCAGCCAAAATCGGCTAGCGTCCGGGGAGCTGTTTTTT. Amino acids: CASSQNRLASGELFF.

The chain carries TRBV29-1 and TRBJ2-5; D gene uncertain. Germline V gene lookup returns CDR1 SQVTM and CDR2 ANQGSEA. The length of the CDR3 is 12 residues. CDR3 DNA sequence: TGCAGGGCCGGTCAGCCCCAAGAGACCCAGTACTTC. This sequence encodes CRAGQPQETQYF.

The chain is built from TRBV11-2 and TRBJ1-6; the D gene is possibly TRBD1 (5 bases). Germline values: CDR1 SGHAT, CDR2 FQNNGV. The CDR3 sequence is 13 residues long. Trimming cost V 4 bases and J 9 bases, with 10 bases left between them. CDR3 DNA: TGTGCCAGCAGCTGGGGGGTAGTTTCACCCCTCCACTTT. It yields the protein CASSWGVVSPLHF.